This T cell receptor (beta chain) stems from a study of blood T cells in healthy people across ages. General study findings and limits: The CMV status of each donor remained undetermined, and this could have confounded shifts in expanded clonotypes.

This clonotype came up a few times. Its target is not known. Using a J-beta primer mix together with a sample-barcoded 5' primer, a second PCR was run for roughly 7 to 12 cycles. TCRdb recomputed calls from the 5' RACE reads with MiXCR, one row per CDR3 protein. This table has some 760,000 distinct CDR3 sequences, just under 25% appearing once. Unmatched junction bases numbered 6, after V lost 0 bases and J lost 5 bases. Germline CDR1 and CDR2: MNHEY and SVGAGI. This CDR3 is 16 amino acids long. Each sample yielded at least 5.5 micrograms of PBMC total RNA. These data were also filed under a second study, of T cells of mothers and their children. From that study: All donors were healthy and Caucasian; they were three mothers and their six children. No persistent microchimeric T cell clones were detected at 95 to 100 clones per million clonotypes sensitivity.

The chain combines TRBV6-5 with TRBJ2-2; 7 bases are shared with TRBD2. The TCR sequence derives from a boy younger than 18 in good health. Material for sequencing was blood. This CDR3 is CASSYSSGKGTGELFF. CDR3 DNA sequence: TGTGCCAGCAGTTACTCAAGCGGGAAGGGTACCGGGGAGCTGTTTTTT.